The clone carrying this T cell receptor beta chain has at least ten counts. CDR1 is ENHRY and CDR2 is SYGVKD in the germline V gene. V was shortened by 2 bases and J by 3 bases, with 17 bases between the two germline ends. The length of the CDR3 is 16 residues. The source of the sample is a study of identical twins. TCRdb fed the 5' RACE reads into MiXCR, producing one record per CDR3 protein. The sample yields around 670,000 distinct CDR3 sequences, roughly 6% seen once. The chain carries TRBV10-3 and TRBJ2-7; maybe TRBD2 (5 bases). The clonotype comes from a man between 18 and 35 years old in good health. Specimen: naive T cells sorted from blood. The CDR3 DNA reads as TGTGCCATCAGTGAGGAAATTGGACTGTTCGACTACGAGCAGTACTTC. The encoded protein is CAISEEIGLFDYEQYF.